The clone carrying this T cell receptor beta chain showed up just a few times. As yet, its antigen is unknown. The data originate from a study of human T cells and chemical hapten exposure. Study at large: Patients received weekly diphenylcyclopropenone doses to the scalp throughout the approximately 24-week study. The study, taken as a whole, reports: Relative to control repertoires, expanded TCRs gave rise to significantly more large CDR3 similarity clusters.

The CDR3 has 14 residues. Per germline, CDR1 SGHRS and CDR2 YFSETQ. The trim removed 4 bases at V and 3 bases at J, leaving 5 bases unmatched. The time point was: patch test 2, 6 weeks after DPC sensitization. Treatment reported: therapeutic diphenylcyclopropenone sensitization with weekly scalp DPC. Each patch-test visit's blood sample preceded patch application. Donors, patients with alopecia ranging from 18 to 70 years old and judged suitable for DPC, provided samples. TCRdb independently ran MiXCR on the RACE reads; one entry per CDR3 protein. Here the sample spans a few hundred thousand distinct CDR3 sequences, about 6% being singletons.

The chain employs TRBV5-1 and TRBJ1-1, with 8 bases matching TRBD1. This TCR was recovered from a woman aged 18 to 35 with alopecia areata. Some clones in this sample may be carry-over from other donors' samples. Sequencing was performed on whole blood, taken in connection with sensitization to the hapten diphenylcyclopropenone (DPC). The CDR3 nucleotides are TGCGCCAGCAGCGCGGAGACAGGGGACACTGAAGCTTTCTTT. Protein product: CASSAETGDTEAFF. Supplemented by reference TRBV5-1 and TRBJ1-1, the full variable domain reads KAGVTQTPRYLIKTRGQQVTLSCSPISGHRSVSWYQQTPGQGLQFLFEYFSETQRNKGNFPGRFSGRQFSNSRSEMNVSTLELGDSALYLCASSAETGDTEAFFGQGTRLTVV.